The 7 T cell receptor beta chains in this list originate from one sample, sequenced in a study of T-cell memory formation after mild COVID-19. MiXCR, run by TCRdb on the 5' RACE reads, gives a single entry per CDR3 protein. The repertoire holds about 350,000 distinct CDR3 sequences, with approximately 15% as singletons. The sequenced sample consisted of PBMCs or a T cell subset sorted from them (not recorded which). These receptors originate from a man aged 18 to 30 who had mild COVID-19 (a few samples of this study predate the infection). Cell type and time point are not known.

This clonotype was recorded once. The genes are TRBV2 and TRBJ1-1; D remains unclear. Trimming removed 6 bases from V and 1 base from J, with 12 bases in between. Germline loops: CDR1 SNHLY, CDR2 FYNNEI. CDR3 size: 14 residues. CDR3 residues: CASSPRHQNTEAFF. The CDR3 DNA reads as TGTGCCAGCAGCCCGAGGCACCAGAACACTGAAGCTTTCTTT.

This chain links TRBV5-1 with TRBJ1-4, with unresolved D. The CDR3 spans 15 residues. V was pared by 0 bases and J by 8 bases, with 14 bases between. The germline gives CDR1 SGHRS, CDR2 YFSETQ. CDR3 in amino acids: CASSLAPGKEEKLFF. CDR3 bases: TGCGCCAGCAGCTTGGCTCCCGGGAAGGAGGAAAAACTGTTTTTT.

This clonotype was counted ten times or more. V and J are TRBV7-2 and TRBJ2-1, with a tentative D call TRBD1 (6 bases). In germline, CDR1 is SGHTA, CDR2 FQGNSA. The CDR3 totals 15 residues. Trimming took off 7 bases at V and 3 bases at J, with 16 bases between the two ends. The CDR3 DNA sequence: TGTGCCAGCACCATCCCAAGGGGGTTCTACAATGAGCAGTTCTTC. Residues: CASTIPRGFYNEQFF.

This clonotype was counted at least ten times. The V and J genes are TRBV20-1 and TRBJ2-2; D unresolved. This CDR3 spans 12 amino acids. Germline V gene sequence: CDR1 DFQATT, CDR2 SNEGSKA (reference sequence). V lost 6 bases to trimming and J lost 4 bases, with 9 bases between them. The CDR3: CSASNPTGELFF. The CDR3 DNA is TGCAGTGCCTCTAACCCCACCGGGGAGCTGTTTTTT.

This clonotype appeared a few times. The J gene is TRBJ2-1, the V gene TRBV5-6; 7 bases agree with TRBD2. J lost 0 bases, V lost 3 bases, and 12 bases had no gene match. The CDR3 consists of 18 residues. Germline CDR1 reads SGHDT; CDR2 reads YYEEEE. This chain's CDR3 is CASSSPERDLISYNEQFF. The CDR3 DNA sequence: TGTGCCAGCAGCTCGCCCGAGCGGGACTTGATCTCCTACAATGAGCAGTTCTTC.

V is TRBV9 and J is TRBJ2-1, with 11 bases identical to TRBD2. The CDR3 has 15 amino acids. The germline CDR1 and CDR2 sequences are SGDLS and YYNGEE. J was trimmed by 6 bases and V by 2 bases; bases with no gene match: 4. The DNA for the CDR3 is TGTGCCAGCAGCGTCATAGCGGGGGGGCGCAATGAGCAGTTCTTC. The encoded protein is CASSVIAGGRNEQFF.

The chain links TRBV20-1 to TRBJ2-1; 16 bases agree with TRBD2. From germline, CDR1 is DFQATT and CDR2 SNEGSKA (reference sequence). The CDR3 spans 15 residues. J was trimmed by 8 bases and V by 1 base; bases with no gene match: 2. CDR3 DNA: TGCAGTGCTAGAGTGGGGACTAGCGGGGGGGATGAGCAGTTCTTC. It yields the protein CSARVGTSGGDEQFF.